These T cell receptor beta chains were read from a single sample in a study of blood T cell repertoires in COVID-19. Sequencing was performed with immunoSEQ multiplex PCR; in TCRdb, only in-frame clones are kept and a portion is missing. The data contain about 260,000 clones, about nine tenths of them singletons. The specimen was peripheral blood. These receptors were collected from a man aged 40-49 years with active or convalescent COVID-19. CDR3s include the opening cysteine and the closing phenylalanine or tryptophan. The D gene is left open where the match is weak. The size entry is marked missing in some rows and otherwise reads once, few, many or a size class.

TRBV30	NA	NA	TRBJ2-3	CAWTFRRISTDTQYF	TGTGCCTGGACGTTTCGGCGGATCAGCACAGATACGCAGTATTTT
TRBV6-5	NA	TRBD1	TRBJ1-6	CASRGQQGVNSPLHF	TGTGCCAGCAGAGGACAACAGGGGGTGAATTCACCCCTCCACTTT
TRBV20-1	NA	NA	TRBJ2-5	CSVPGRQTQYF	TGCAGTGTACCAGGGCGCCAGACCCAGTACTTC
TRBV5-4	NA	TRBD1	TRBJ1-4	CASSLASGGPVEKLFF	TGTGCCAGCAGCTTGGCCTCAGGGGGACCCGTGGAAAAACTGTTTTTT
TRBV29-1	NA	NA	TRBJ2-7	CSVFSSQVGSRAGAYEQYF	TGCAGCGTTTTCTCCTCCCAGGTGGGCAGCCGAGCGGGTGCCTACGAGCAGTACTTC
TRBV7-9	NA	NA	TRBJ2-7	CASSSLDRIHSGSYEQYF	TGTGCCAGCAGCTCCCTAGACAGGATTCACTCGGGATCCTACGAGCAGTACTTC
TRBV28	NA	NA	TRBJ2-1	CASGLTGTINEQFF	TGTGCCAGCGGATTAACCGGGACAATCAATGAGCAGTTCTTC
TRBV5-1	NA	TRBD2	TRBJ2-3	CASSLAGTSGSADTQYF	TGCGCCAGCAGCTTGGCCGGGACTAGCGGGAGCGCAGATACGCAGTATTTT
TRBV18	many	TRBD1	TRBJ1-6	CASSPGTGIYNSPLHF	TGTGCCAGCTCACCCGGGACAGGGATCTATAATTCACCCCTCCACTTT
TRBV6-5	NA	NA	TRBJ2-5	CASSSGTAQETQYF	TGTGCCAGCAGTTCCGGGACTGCTCAAGAGACCCAGTACTTC
TRBV7-9	NA	TRBD1	TRBJ1-5	CASSRTGEGNQPQHF	TGTGCCAGCAGCCGGACAGGGGAGGGGAATCAGCCCCAGCATTTT
TRBV12-3/TRBV12-4	NA	NA	TRBJ2-2	CASSTTGTGELFF	TGTGCCAGCAGTACTACAGGGACCGGGGAGCTGTTTTTT
TRBV4-1	NA	NA	TRBJ1-2	CASSPFTNRGGRFRGYTF	TGCGCCAGCAGCCCCTTCACTAATCGCGGGGGGCGGTTTCGTGGCTACACCTTC
TRBV3-1/TRBV3-2	NA	NA	TRBJ2-2	CASSQETPSRAGELFF	TGTGCCAGCAGCCAAGAGACCCCCTCGAGGGCCGGGGAGCTGTTTTTT
TRBV11-3	NA	TRBD1	TRBJ1-2	CASSRQGTYGYTF	TGTGCCAGCAGCAGACAGGGAACCTATGGCTACACCTTC
TRBV9	NA	TRBD1	TRBJ2-5	CASSSRAWGQAALETQYF	TGTGCCAGCAGCTCAAGGGCATGGGGACAGGCCGCGCTGGAGACCCAGTACTTC
TRBV6-6	NA	NA	TRBJ2-3	CASSWGGTDTQYF	TGTGCCAGCAGTTGGGGGGGCACAGATACGCAGTATTTT
TRBV27	NA	NA	TRBJ2-1	CASRPADFNEQFF	TGTGCCAGCAGACCCGCAGACTTCAATGAGCAGTTCTTC
TRBV7-6	NA	NA	TRBJ2-7	CASSPGGPHEQYF	TGTGCCAGCTCCCCCGGAGGGCCCCACGAGCAGTACTTC
TRBV29-1	NA	NA	TRBJ1-4	CSVEGRDNEKLFF	TGCAGCGTTGAAGGCAGGGATAATGAAAAACTGTTTTTT
TRBV9	NA	NA	TRBJ2-1	CASSVAGPREQFF	TGTGCCAGCAGCGTCGCAGGTCCCAGGGAGCAGTTCTTC
TRBV27	NA	NA	TRBJ2-2	CASSLNPDRPTGELFF	TGTGCCAGCAGTTTAAATCCGGACAGACCGACCGGGGAGCTGTTTTTT
TRBV9	NA	NA	TRBJ1-2	CASSVEEGTVTF	TGTGCCAGCAGCGTAGAGGAGGGGACGGTCACCTTC
TRBV5-6	once	TRBD1	TRBJ1-4	CASSLVQGHEKLFF	TGTGCCAGCAGCTTGGTACAGGGGCATGAAAAACTGTTTTTT
TRBV5-4	NA	NA	TRBJ2-2	CASSDLVGTGELFF	TGTGCCAGCAGCGACCTGGTCGGGACCGGGGAGCTGTTTTTT
TRBV13	NA	NA	TRBJ1-2	CASSLRSTRGGYTF	TGTGCCAGCAGCTTAAGGTCAACACGGGGTGGCTACACCTTC
TRBV7-8	NA	NA	TRBJ2-2	CASTTSPVTGELFF	TGTGCCAGCACCACCTCGCCGGTGACCGGGGAGCTGTTTTTT
TRBV5-8	NA	NA	TRBJ1-1	CASSLVGTGYTTEAFF	TGTGCCAGCAGCTTGGTGGGTACAGGGTATACCACTGAAGCTTTCTTT
TRBV5-1	NA	TRBD2	TRBJ2-2	CASSLAAAGGNTGELFF	TGCGCCAGCAGCTTGGCCGCGGCGGGAGGGAACACCGGGGAGCTGTTTTTT
TRBV5-1	NA	TRBD2	TRBJ2-5	CASSFPGGSQETQYF	TGCGCCAGCAGCTTTCCGGGAGGCTCACAAGAGACCCAGTACTTC
TRBV11-2	NA	TRBD2	TRBJ2-1	CASSPGLAGVNEQFF	TGTGCCAGCAGCCCGGGACTAGCGGGGGTCAATGAGCAGTTCTTC
TRBV4-1	NA	NA	TRBJ1-5	CASSQGPGPEPQHF	TGCGCCAGCAGCCAAGGTCCTGGGCCGGAGCCCCAGCATTTT
TRBV12-3/TRBV12-4	once	TRBD1	TRBJ1-1	CASSFLAGGLAFF	TGTGCCAGCAGTTTTCTGGCAGGGGGCTTGGCTTTCTTT
TRBV11-3	NA	TRBD2	TRBJ2-2	CAELAGGPGTGELFF	TGCGCCGAACTAGCGGGAGGGCCTGGCACCGGGGAGCTGTTTTTT
TRBV3-1/TRBV3-2	NA	TRBD1	TRBJ1-4	CASGGQATNEKLFF	TGTGCCAGCGGCGGACAGGCAACTAATGAAAAACTGTTTTTT
TRBV18	NA	NA	TRBJ1-5	CASSPGQEIGPQHF	TGTGCCAGCTCACCAGGGCAGGAAATTGGGCCCCAGCATTTT
TRBV30	NA	NA	TRBJ2-7	CAWRDSNYEQYF	TGTGCCTGGAGGGACAGCAACTACGAGCAGTACTTC
TRBV6-6	NA	NA	TRBJ1-5	CASSPYTDQPQHF	TGTGCCAGCAGTCCATACACCGATCAGCCCCAGCATTTT
TRBV24-1	NA	NA	TRBJ1-1	CATSDPLIPEAFF	TGTGCCACCAGTGATCCACTCATCCCTGAAGCTTTCTTT
TRBV9	NA	NA	TRBJ1-3	CASSRQDRPGNTIYF	TGTGCCAGCAGCCGACAGGATCGGCCTGGAAACACCATATATTTT
TRBV5-4	NA	TRBD1	TRBJ1-1	CASSYTGGWDTEAFF	TGTGCCAGCAGCTATACAGGGGGCTGGGACACTGAAGCTTTCTTT
TRBV4-1	few	NA	TRBJ2-3	CASSLLGGGLTDTQYF	TGCGCCAGCAGCCTTTTAGGGGGGGGGCTCACAGATACGCAGTATTTT
TRBV5-1	NA	TRBD1	TRBJ2-7	CASSLGQGGYEQYF	TGCGCCAGCAGCTTGGGACAGGGGGGATACGAGCAGTACTTC
TRBV12-3/TRBV12-4	NA	NA	TRBJ2-1	CASSFLGDEQFF	TGTGCCAGCAGTTTCTTGGGCGATGAGCAGTTCTTC
TRBV27	NA	TRBD1	TRBJ1-6	CASSFEGQGERSYNSPLHF	TGTGCCAGCAGTTTTGAGGGACAGGGGGAGCGGTCCTATAATTCACCCCTCCACTTT
TRBV18	NA	NA	TRBJ1-1	CASSPKQGTEAFF	TGTGCCAGCTCACCAAAGCAGGGCACTGAAGCTTTCTTT
TRBV7-3	NA	NA	TRBJ2-3	CASSPWTGDSAGGSQYF	TGTGCCAGCAGCCCTTGGACAGGGGATTCCGCGGGAGGGTCGCAGTATTTT
TRBV11-2	NA	TRBD1	TRBJ1-1	CASSLGVGSGGRDTEAFF	TGTGCCAGCAGCTTAGGGGTCGGTTCAGGGGGCCGCGACACTGAAGCTTTCTTT
TRBV3-1/TRBV3-2	NA	NA	TRBJ1-4	CASSQGNREKLFF	TGTGCCAGCAGCCAAGGCAACAGGGAAAAACTGTTTTTT
TRBV6-4	NA	TRBD1	TRBJ1-5	CASSGQGSNQPQHF	TGTGCCAGCAGTGGACAGGGTAGCAATCAGCCCCAGCATTTT
TRBV6-5	NA	NA	TRBJ2-7	CALGGDYPFLYEQYF	TGTGCCTTAGGGGGGGACTACCCCTTCCTCTACGAGCAGTACTTC